These 10 T cell receptor beta chains were all obtained from the same sample, sequenced in a study of PD-L1 blockade in urothelial cancer. Regarding time point: peripheral blood 6 weeks after treatment start. Assay: immunoSEQ multiplex PCR; the TCRdb copy retains only in-frame clones and omits some. This table has about 36,000 clones, 75% to 90% appearing once. The sample was PBMCs, taken around atezolizumab (anti-PD-L1) treatment. These receptors originate from a man aged 35-49 years with urothelial cancer.

The chain's CDR3 is CASSSQFSPTGVKETQYF. The CDR3 DNA sequence: TGTGCCAGCAGTTCCCAATTCTCCCCGACAGGGGTAAAAGAGACCCAGTACTTC. This rearrangement joins TRBV28 to TRBJ2-5, with 8 bases identical to TRBD1. The J segment lost 3 bases and the V segment lost 4 bases, leaving 16 bases of the junction unmatched. Germline-derived CDR1 and CDR2 are MDHEN and SYDVKM. The CDR3 loop spans 18 amino acids.

Regarding this clone: At one boundary the junction diverges from the germline segment, which might be a read error. Additional DNA sequences in this sample encode the identical CDR3. V gene TRBV9 combines with J gene TRBJ2-4; 7 nucleotides line up with TRBD2. Germline lookup yields CDR1 SGDLS and CDR2 YYNGEE. This CDR3 region has 16 residues. The CDR3: CASSGLSGREENIQYF. The CDR3 DNA reads as TGTGCCAGCAGCGGGCTATCGGGGAGGGAAGAAAACATTCAGTATTTC.

The chain joins TRBV9 to TRBJ1-1; D is undetermined. V lost 4 bases, J lost 7 bases, and 14 bases lay in between. Germline V gives CDR1 SGDLS, CDR2 YYNGEE. The CDR3 has 13 residues. The CDR3 spells CASSPRETLEAFF. The CDR3 DNA reads TGTGCCAGCAGCCCCCGCGAAACGCTTGAAGCTTTCTTT.

CDR3 nucleotides: TGTGCCACCAGCAGCTCGGGACTTCTCTACGAGCAGTACTTC. Translation gives CATSSSGLLYEQYF. The genes are TRBV15 and TRBJ2-7, with D maybe TRBD2 (6 bases). This CDR3 region has 14 residues. V lost 3 bases to trimming and J lost 3 bases, with 12 bases between them. CDR1 and CDR2 (germline): LNHNV, YYDKDF (reference sequence). The entire variable domain, with the rest obtained from reference TRBV15 and TRBJ2-7, is as follows: DAMVIQNPRYQVTQFGKPVTLSCSQTLNHNVMYWYQQKSSQAPKLLFHYYDKDFNNEADTPDNFQSRRPNTSFCFLDIRSPGLGDTAMYLCATSSSGLLYEQYFGPGTRLTVT.

This chain joins TRBV9 and TRBJ2-7, with a weak D call TRBD1 (5 bases). The CDR3 contains 14 residues. Germline V gene data show CDR1 as SGDLS and CDR2 as YYNGEE. Trimming cost V 4 bases and J 0 bases, with 11 bases left between them. The CDR3 is CASSLTDSSYEQYF. CDR3 nucleotides: TGTGCCAGCAGCCTCACCGACAGCTCCTACGAGCAGTACTTC.

The chain links TRBV15 to TRBJ2-7, with a tentative D call TRBD2 (7 bases). V lost 0 bases, J lost 2 bases, and 14 bases lay in between. Germline-derived CDR1 and CDR2 are LNHNV and YYDKDF (reference sequence). The CDR3 is made up of 16 amino acids. For the CDR3, the DNA is TGTGCCACCAGCAGAGAATCAGCGGGGACACCCTACGAGCAGTACTTC. This codes for CATSRESAGTPYEQYF.

This CDR3 is CASSLSGTGMETQYF. CDR3 DNA: TGCGCCAGCAGCTTGTCCGGGACAGGAATGGAGACCCAGTACTTC. The chain is built from TRBV5-1 and TRBJ2-5; 8 positions match TRBD1. The V segment lost 1 base and the J segment 5 bases; nucleotides outside the gene matches: 7. The germline CDR1 and CDR2 sequences are SGHRS and YFSETQ. This CDR3 has 15 residues. Drawing the rest from reference TRBV5-1 and TRBJ2-5, the complete variable domain is KAGVTQTPRYLIKTRGQQVTLSCSPISGHRSVSWYQQTPGQGLQFLFEYFSETQRNKGNFPGRFSGRQFSNSRSEMNVSTLELGDSALYLCASSLSGTGMETQYFGPGTRLLVL.

This clone was seen once. The V gene is TRBV7-2, the J gene TRBJ2-5; D perhaps matches TRBD1 (6 bases). There are 17 residues in the CDR3. V dropped 1 base and J dropped 3 bases, with 18 bases sitting between them. Germline V gene lookup returns CDR1 SGHTA and CDR2 FQGNSA. CDR3 residues: CASSLDPGHYLKETQYF. For the CDR3, the DNA is TGTGCCAGCAGCTTAGATCCGGGACACTATCTTAAAGAGACCCAGTACTTC.

This rearrangement joins TRBV7-9 to TRBJ1-4; no definite D call. V was pared by 7 bases and J by 7 bases, with 19 bases between. The germline V gene has CDR1 SEHNR and CDR2 FQNEAQ (reference sequence). There are 15 residues in the CDR3. CDR3 amino acids: CASTPTRGGSEKLFF. The CDR3, as DNA: TGTGCCAGCACCCCCACTCGCGGAGGGAGTGAAAAACTGTTTTTT.

This chain connects TRBV7-2 to TRBJ1-1, with 8 bases matching TRBD1. V shed 1 base and J 1 base; nucleotides not matched to a gene: 5. Germline loops: CDR1 SGHTA, CDR2 FQGNSA. This CDR3 comprises 16 residues. CDR3 sequence reads: CASSLVSQGANTEAFF. The CDR3 DNA sequence: TGTGCCAGCAGCTTAGTATCCCAGGGGGCGAACACTGAAGCTTTCTTT.